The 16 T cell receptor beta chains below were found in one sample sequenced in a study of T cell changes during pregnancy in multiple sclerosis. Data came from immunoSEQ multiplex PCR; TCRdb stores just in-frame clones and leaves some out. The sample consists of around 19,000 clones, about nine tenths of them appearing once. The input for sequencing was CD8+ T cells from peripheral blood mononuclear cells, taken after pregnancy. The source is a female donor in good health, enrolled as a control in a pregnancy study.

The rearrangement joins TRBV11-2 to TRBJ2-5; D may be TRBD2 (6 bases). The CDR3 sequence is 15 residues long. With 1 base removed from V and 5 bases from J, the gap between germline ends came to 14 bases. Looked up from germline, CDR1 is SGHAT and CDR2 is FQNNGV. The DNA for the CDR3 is TGTGCCAGCAGCTTAGTTCCAGCGGGTCAGGAGACCCAGTACTTC. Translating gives CASSLVPAGQETQYF.

The chain's CDR3 is CASSLQGVLNQPQHF. CDR3 nucleotide sequence: TGTGCCAGCAGCCTTCAGGGGGTTCTCAATCAGCCCCAGCATTTT. The chain joins TRBV5-8 to TRBJ1-5, with 7 bases aligning to TRBD1. Germline V CDR1 and CDR2: SGHTS, YDEGEE. After removal of 4 bases from V and 3 bases from J, the junction contained 7 bases not matched to a gene. The CDR3 runs 15 residues.

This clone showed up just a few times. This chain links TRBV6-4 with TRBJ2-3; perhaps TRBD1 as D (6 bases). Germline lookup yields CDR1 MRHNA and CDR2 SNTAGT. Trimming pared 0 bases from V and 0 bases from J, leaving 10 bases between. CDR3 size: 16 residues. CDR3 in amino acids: CASSDSTDSSTDTQYF. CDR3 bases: TGTGCCAGCAGTGACTCGACGGACAGCAGCACAGATACGCAGTATTTT.

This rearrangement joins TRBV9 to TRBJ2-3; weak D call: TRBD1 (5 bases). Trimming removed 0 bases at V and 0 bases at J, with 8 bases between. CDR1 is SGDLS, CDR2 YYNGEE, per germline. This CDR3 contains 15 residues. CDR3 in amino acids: CASSVEGASTDTQYF. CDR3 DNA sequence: TGTGCCAGCAGCGTAGAAGGGGCTAGCACAGATACGCAGTATTTT.

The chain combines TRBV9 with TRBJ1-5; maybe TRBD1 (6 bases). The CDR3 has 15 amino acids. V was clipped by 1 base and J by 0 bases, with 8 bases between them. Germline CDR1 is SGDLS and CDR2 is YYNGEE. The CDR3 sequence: CASSVSGDSNQPQHF. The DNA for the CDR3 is TGTGCCAGCAGCGTATCAGGGGATAGCAATCAGCCCCAGCATTTT.

The CDR3 loop is CASSVGSGSADTQYF. CDR3 DNA: TGTGCCAGCAGCGTGGGGAGTGGGAGCGCAGATACGCAGTATTTT. J is TRBJ2-3 and V is TRBV11-2, with a possible D match to TRBD2 (5 bases). Trimming removed 5 bases at V and 4 bases at J, with 16 bases between. This CDR3 region has 15 residues. CDR1 and CDR2 (germline): SGHAT, FQNNGV.

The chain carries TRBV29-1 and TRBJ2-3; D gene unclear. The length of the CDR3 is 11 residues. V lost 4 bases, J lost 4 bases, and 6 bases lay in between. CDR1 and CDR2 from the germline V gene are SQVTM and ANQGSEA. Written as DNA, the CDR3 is TGCAGCGTTGTTCCTGCAGATACGCAGTATTTT. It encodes CSVVPADTQYF.

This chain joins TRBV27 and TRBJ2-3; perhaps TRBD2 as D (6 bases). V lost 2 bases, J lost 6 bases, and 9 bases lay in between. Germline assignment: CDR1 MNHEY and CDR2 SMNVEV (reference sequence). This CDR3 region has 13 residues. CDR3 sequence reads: CASSLTSWDTQYF. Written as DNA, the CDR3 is TGTGCCAGCAGTTTAACTAGCTGGGATACGCAGTATTTT.

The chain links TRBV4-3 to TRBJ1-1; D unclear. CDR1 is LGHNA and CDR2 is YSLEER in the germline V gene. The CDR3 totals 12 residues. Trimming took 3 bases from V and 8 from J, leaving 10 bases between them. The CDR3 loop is CASSQAPGEAFF. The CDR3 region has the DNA TGCGCCAGCAGCCAGGCCCCGGGAGAAGCTTTCTTT.

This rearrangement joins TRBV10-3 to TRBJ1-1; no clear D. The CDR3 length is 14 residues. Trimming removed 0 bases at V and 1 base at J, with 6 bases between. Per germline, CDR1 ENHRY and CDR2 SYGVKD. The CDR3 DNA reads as TGTGCCATCAGTGAGTCGTTCCGGAACACTGAAGCTTTCTTT. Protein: CAISESFRNTEAFF.

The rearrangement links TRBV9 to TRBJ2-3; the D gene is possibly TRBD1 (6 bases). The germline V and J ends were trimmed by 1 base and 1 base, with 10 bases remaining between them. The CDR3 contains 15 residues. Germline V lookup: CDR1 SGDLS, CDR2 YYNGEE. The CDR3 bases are TGTGCCAGCAGCGTATATAAGGGGGGCACAGATACGCAGTATTTT. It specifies CASSVYKGGTDTQYF.

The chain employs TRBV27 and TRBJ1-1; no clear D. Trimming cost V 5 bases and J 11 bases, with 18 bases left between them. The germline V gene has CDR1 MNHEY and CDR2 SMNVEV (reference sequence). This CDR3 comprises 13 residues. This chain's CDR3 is CASSLNRVRGAFF. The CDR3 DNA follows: TGTGCCAGCAGTCTAAATCGGGTACGGGGTGCTTTCTTT.

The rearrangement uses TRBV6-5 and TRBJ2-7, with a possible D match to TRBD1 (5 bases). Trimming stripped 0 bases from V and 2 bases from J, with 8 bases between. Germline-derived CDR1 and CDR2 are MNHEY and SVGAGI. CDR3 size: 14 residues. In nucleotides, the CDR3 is TGTGCCAGCAGTTACTCGGGGCCAACCTACGAGCAGTACTTC. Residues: CASSYSGPTYEQYF.

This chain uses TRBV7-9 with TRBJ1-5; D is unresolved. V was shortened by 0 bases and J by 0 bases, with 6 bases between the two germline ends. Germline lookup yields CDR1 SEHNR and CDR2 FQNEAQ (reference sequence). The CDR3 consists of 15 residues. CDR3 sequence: CASSLAGDSNQPQHF. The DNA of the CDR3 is TGTGCCAGCAGCTTAGCCGGGGATAGCAATCAGCCCCAGCATTTT.

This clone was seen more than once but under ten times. CDR3 bases: TGTGCCTGGAGGCCAACAGGCAATCAGCCCCAGCATTTT. Residues: CAWRPTGNQPQHF. The chain is built from TRBV30 and TRBJ1-5; D unclear. The V and J ends lost 3 bases and 2 bases respectively, with 8 bases between them. This CDR3 is 13 amino acids long. In germline, CDR1 is GTSNPN, CDR2 SVGIG (reference sequence).

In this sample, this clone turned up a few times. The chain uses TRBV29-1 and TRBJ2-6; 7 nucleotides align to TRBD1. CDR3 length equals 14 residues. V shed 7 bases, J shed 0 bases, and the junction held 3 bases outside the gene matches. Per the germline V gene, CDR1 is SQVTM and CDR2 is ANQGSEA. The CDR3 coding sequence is TGCAGCGCCCGGGACAGCTCTGGGGCCAACGTCCTGACTTTC. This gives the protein CSARDSSGANVLTF.